The 20 T cell receptor beta chains listed next were all sequenced from one sample in a study of blood T cell repertoires in COVID-19. Assay: immunoSEQ multiplex PCR; the TCRdb copy retains only in-frame clones and omits some. The sample holds around 320,000 clones; around 87% are singletons and the top ten take roughly 4.3%. Sequenced: PBMCs or T cells enriched from blood (not recorded which). These receptor sequences come from a woman in her late teens or twenties with acute COVID-19.

V gene TRBV7-9 combines with J gene TRBJ1-1; D is uncertain. Germline V gene data show CDR1 as SEHNR and CDR2 as FQNEAQ (reference sequence). V lost 5 bases and J 1 base, leaving 8 bases between the germline ends. This CDR3 comprises 13 residues. The CDR3 reads CASSGSGNTEAFF. The CDR3 DNA follows: TGTGCCAGCAGCGGCTCAGGGAACACTGAAGCTTTCTTT.

The V call is TRBV29-1, the J call TRBJ1-1, with TRBD1 identical over 10 bases. The CDR3 runs to 14 residues. V lost 4 bases to trimming and J lost 4 bases; unmatched junction nucleotides: 6. Germline V gene data show CDR1 as SQVTM and CDR2 as ANQGSEA. The CDR3 DNA sequence: TGCAGCGTTGTCCCGGGACAGGGGAGCACTGAAGCTTTCTTT. Its translation is CSVVPGQGSTEAFF. The full variable domain, in which reference TRBV29-1 and TRBJ1-1 provide the parts outside the CDR3, is SAVISQKPSRDICQRGTSLTIQCQVDSQVTMMFWYRQQPGQSLTLIATANQGSEATYESGFVIDKFPISRPNLTFSTLTVSNMSPEDSSIYLCSVVPGQGSTEAFFGQGTRLTVV.

This chain connects TRBV30 to TRBJ2-3, with D uncertain. The germline V gene has CDR1 GTSNPN and CDR2 SVGIG (reference sequence). This CDR3 spans 14 amino acids. The V end lost 0 bases, the J end lost 0 bases, and 7 bases lay between the germline ends. CDR3 loop: CAWSVLLSTDTQYF. In nucleotides, the CDR3 is TGTGCCTGGAGTGTACTACTGAGCACAGATACGCAGTATTTT. The entire variable domain, with the rest obtained from reference TRBV30 and TRBJ2-3, is as follows: SQTIHQWPATLVQPVGSPLSLECTVEGTSNPNLYWYRQAAGRGLQLLFYSVGIGQISSEVPQNLSASRPQDRQFILSSKKLLLSDSGFYLCAWSVLLSTDTQYFGPGTRLTVL.

The chain employs TRBV7-6 and TRBJ2-2, with unresolved D. V was trimmed by 3 bases and J by 4 bases, leaving 12 bases between them. CDR1 and CDR2 (germline): SGHVS, FNYEAQ. The CDR3 sequence is 15 residues long. The CDR3 here is CASSLRTAFTGELFF. The CDR3 DNA follows: TGTGCCAGCAGCTTGCGAACAGCATTCACCGGGGAGCTGTTTTTT.

The chain carries TRBV27 and TRBJ1-2; no firm D call. This CDR3 region has 16 residues. CDR1 is MNHEY, CDR2 SMNVEV, per germline (reference sequence). V was trimmed by 2 bases and J by 4 bases, leaving 17 bases between them. The CDR3 region is CASSLEGPVFGYGYTF. CDR3 nucleotides: TGTGCCAGCAGTTTAGAGGGTCCCGTTTTTGGCTATGGCTACACCTTC.

The V gene is TRBV1, the J gene TRBJ2-3; the table assigns TRBD2, which was not confirmed against the DNA. TRBV1 is listed as a pseudogene. The CDR3 contains 15 residues. DNA of the CDR3: TGCACCAGCAGCCAAGAGAGGCCCGCCCCAGATACGCAGTATTTT. Translating it yields CTSSQERPAPDTQYF.

This chain connects TRBV6-5 to TRBJ1-5; the match to TRBD1 covers 7 bases. This CDR3 spans 14 amino acids. The germline V gene has CDR1 MNHEY and CDR2 SVGAGI. With 8 bases clipped from V and 1 base from J, the junction kept 5 bases outside the gene matches. The chain's CDR3 is CASLYRGSNQPQHF. Written as DNA, the CDR3 is TGTGCCAGCCTTTACAGGGGAAGCAATCAGCCCCAGCATTTT.

V gene TRBV2 combines with J gene TRBJ2-1, with D unresolved. V dropped 3 bases and J dropped 5 bases, with 8 bases sitting between them. This CDR3 spans 13 amino acids. CDR1 SNHLY and CDR2 FYNNEI come from the germline V gene. The CDR3 DNA follows: TGTGCCAGCAGTGAGGAGCGCCACAATGAGCAGTTCTTC. Translated, it gives CASSEERHNEQFF.

In this sample, this clone turned up a few times. V gene TRBV6-8 combines with J gene TRBJ1-2, with TRBD1 matching 8 bases. Losses at the gene ends were 7 bases for V and 1 base for J; bases not matched to a gene: 11. CDR3 length: 16 amino acids. In germline, CDR1 is MNHGY, CDR2 SAAAGT. CDR3 sequence: CASTRPGGAGNYGYTF. The CDR3 region has the DNA TGTGCCAGCACGAGACCAGGGGGCGCGGGTAACTATGGCTACACCTTC.

On this clone: The germline gene is not matched at one end of the junction; a read error may be the cause. The CDR3 loop reads CASCERLQGTNQPQHF. DNA for the CDR3: TGTGCCAGCTGTGAACGGTTACAGGGGACAAATCAGCCCCAGCATTTT. The chain has TRBV6-1 and TRBJ1-5, with 7 bases matching TRBD1. CDR3 length: 16 amino acids. Germline V lookup: CDR1 MNHNS, CDR2 SASEGT.

The rearrangement links TRBV11-3 to TRBJ1-5; 11 bases line up with TRBD1. CDR1 and CDR2 (germline): SGHNT, YENEEA. V dropped 5 bases and J dropped 8; count of bases not matched to a gene: 11. CDR3 length: 16 amino acids. CDR3 in DNA: TGTGCCAGCAGCCACCCTCCGGGACAGGGGGAAAAGCCCCAGCATTTT. This translates into CASSHPPGQGEKPQHF.

The chain couples TRBV29-1 to TRBJ1-2, with a possible D match to TRBD1 (5 bases). The CDR3 consists of 14 residues. The germline V gene encodes CDR1 SQVTM and CDR2 ANQGSEA. The V and J ends lost 0 bases and 5 bases respectively, with 13 bases between them. The DNA of the CDR3 is TGCAGCGTTGAAGATAAGGGGCAGGAATATGGCTACACCTTC. Protein product: CSVEDKGQEYGYTF.

This chain links TRBV19 with TRBJ2-5, with 10 positions matching TRBD1. Germline-derived CDR1 and CDR2 are LNHDA and SQIVND (reference sequence). The ends lost 5 bases at V and 3 bases at J; junction bases unmatched: 12. This CDR3 region has 17 residues. This CDR3 is CASSGHETGTGEETQYF. CDR3 nucleotide sequence: TGTGCCAGTAGTGGTCACGAAACCGGGACAGGGGAAGAGACCCAGTACTTC.

The CDR3 DNA reads as TGTGCCAGCAGTTCAGGACAGCTTAACTATGGCTACACCTTC. It yields the protein CASSSGQLNYGYTF. The gene calls are TRBV6-5 and TRBJ1-2; D perhaps matches TRBD1 (6 bases). V lost 4 bases and J lost 1, with 10 bases in between. Germline V gene sequence: CDR1 MNHEY, CDR2 SVGAGI. The CDR3 totals 14 residues.

The chain links TRBV19 to TRBJ1-3; D remains ambiguous. The germline CDR1 and CDR2 sequences are LNHDA and SQIVND (reference sequence). The CDR3 loop spans 14 amino acids. V was pared by 0 bases and J by 2 bases, with 5 bases between. The DNA for the CDR3 is TGTGCCAGTAGTATAGATGTCGCTGGAAACACCATATATTTT. Its protein is CASSIDVAGNTIYF.

The rearrangement uses TRBV5-1 and TRBJ2-2, with TRBD1 matching over 7 bases. V shed 9 bases and J 0 bases; nucleotides not matched to a gene: 11. CDR1 is SGHRS, CDR2 YFSETQ, per germline. This CDR3 has 16 residues. CDR3 in amino acids: CATAFHRGSNTGELFF. DNA of the CDR3: TGCGCCACTGCTTTCCACAGGGGTTCGAACACCGGGGAGCTGTTTTTT.

The chain recombines TRBV28 with TRBJ1-5, with 8 bases aligning to TRBD1. The J segment lost 4 bases and the V segment lost 6 bases, leaving 8 bases of the junction unmatched. Germline V gene lookup returns CDR1 MDHEN and CDR2 SYDVKM. This CDR3 is 15 amino acids long. This CDR3 reads CASRLGQGGNQPQHF. Written as DNA, the CDR3 is TGTGCCAGCAGACTCGGACAGGGCGGGAATCAGCCCCAGCATTTT.

The chain links TRBV7-2 to TRBJ2-1, with 8 nucleotides matching TRBD1. CDR3 length: 17 residues. Germline V gives CDR1 SGHTA, CDR2 FQGNSA. V lost 5 bases to trimming and J lost 8 bases; unmatched junction nucleotides: 17. The CDR3 here is CASSRTGGARSGDEQFF. The CDR3 coding sequence is TGTGCCAGCAGCCGCACAGGGGGAGCGCGATCCGGTGATGAGCAGTTCTTC.

The chain employs TRBV19 and TRBJ2-7; D possibly corresponds to TRBD1 (6 bases). Trimming took off 0 bases at V and 7 bases at J, with 13 bases between the two ends. Germline V gene lookup returns CDR1 LNHDA and CDR2 SQIVND (reference sequence). The CDR3 extends over 14 amino acids. The CDR3 reads CASSIDPVQGEQYF. The CDR3 DNA is TGTGCCAGTAGTATAGATCCCGTACAGGGAGAGCAGTACTTC.

The chain combines TRBV28 with TRBJ2-1; D is possibly TRBD2 (5 bases). This CDR3 spans 12 amino acids. V lost 2 bases, J lost 9 bases, and 8 bases lay in between. Germline lookup yields CDR1 MDHEN and CDR2 SYDVKM. CDR3 sequence (DNA): TGTGCCAGCAGTTTACAGAGGGCTGAGCAGTTCTTC. Translating gives CASSLQRAEQFF. The variable domain in full, with the rest retrieved from reference TRBV28 and TRBJ2-1, is DVKVTQSSRYLVKRTGEKVFLECVQDMDHENMFWYRQDPGLGLRLIYFSYDVKMKEKGDIPEGYSVSREKKERFSLILESASTNQTSMYLCASSLQRAEQFFGPGTRLTVL.